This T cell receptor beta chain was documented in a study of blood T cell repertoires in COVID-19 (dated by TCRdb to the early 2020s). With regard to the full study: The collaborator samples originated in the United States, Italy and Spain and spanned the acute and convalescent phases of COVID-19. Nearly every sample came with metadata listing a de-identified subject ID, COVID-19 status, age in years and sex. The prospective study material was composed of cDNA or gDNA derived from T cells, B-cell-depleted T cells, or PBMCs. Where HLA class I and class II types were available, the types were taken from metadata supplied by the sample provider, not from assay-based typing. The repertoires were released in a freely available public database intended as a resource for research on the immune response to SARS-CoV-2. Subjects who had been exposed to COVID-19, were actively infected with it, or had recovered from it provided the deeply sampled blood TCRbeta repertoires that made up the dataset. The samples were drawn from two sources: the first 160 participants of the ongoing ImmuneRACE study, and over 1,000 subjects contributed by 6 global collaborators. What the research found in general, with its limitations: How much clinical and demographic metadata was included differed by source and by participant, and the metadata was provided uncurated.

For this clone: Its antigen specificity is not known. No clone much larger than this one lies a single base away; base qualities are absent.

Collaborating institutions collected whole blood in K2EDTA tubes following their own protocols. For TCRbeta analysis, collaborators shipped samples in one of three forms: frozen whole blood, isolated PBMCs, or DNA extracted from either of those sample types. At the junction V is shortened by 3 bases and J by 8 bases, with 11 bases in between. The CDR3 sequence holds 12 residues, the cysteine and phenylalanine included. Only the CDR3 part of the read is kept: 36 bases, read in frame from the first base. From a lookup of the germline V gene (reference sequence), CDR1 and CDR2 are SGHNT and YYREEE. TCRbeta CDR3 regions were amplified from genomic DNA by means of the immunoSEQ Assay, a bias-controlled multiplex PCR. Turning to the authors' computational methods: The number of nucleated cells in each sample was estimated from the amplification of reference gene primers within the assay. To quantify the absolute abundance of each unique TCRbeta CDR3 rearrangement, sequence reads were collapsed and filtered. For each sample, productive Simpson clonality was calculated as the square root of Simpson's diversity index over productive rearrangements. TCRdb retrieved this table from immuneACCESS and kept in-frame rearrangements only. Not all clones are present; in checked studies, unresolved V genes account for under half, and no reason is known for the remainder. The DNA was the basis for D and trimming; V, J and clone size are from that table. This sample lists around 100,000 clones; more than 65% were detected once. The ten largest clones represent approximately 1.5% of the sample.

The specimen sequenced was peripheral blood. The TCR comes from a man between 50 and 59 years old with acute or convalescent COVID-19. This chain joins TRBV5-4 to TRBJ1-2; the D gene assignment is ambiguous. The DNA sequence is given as TGTGCCAGCAGCTCCGCCCAGTTAGGCTACACCTTC. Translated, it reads CASSSAQLGYTF. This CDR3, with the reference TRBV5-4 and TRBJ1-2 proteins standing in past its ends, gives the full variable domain ETGVTQSPTHLIKTRGQQVTLRCSSQSGHNTVSWYQQALGQGPQFIFQYYREEENGRGNFPPRFSGLQFPNYSSELNVNALELDDSALYLCASSSAQLGYTFGSGTRLTVV.